The 32 T cell receptor beta chains below all came from one sample that was sequenced in a study of tumor-infiltrating lymphocytes in oesophageal squamous cell carcinoma. TCRdb used MiXCR to reprocess the PCR reads, holding one entry per CDR3 protein. The sample lists about 17,000 distinct CDR3 sequences; roughly 50% were seen once. The sequenced sample was normal esophageal tissue next to the tumor. The receptors come from a female donor with esophageal squamous cell carcinoma.

This clonotype was seen more than once but under ten times. The chain is built from TRBV7-2 and TRBJ2-3; tentative D call: TRBD1 (6 bases). This CDR3 is 14 amino acids long. Trimming left V 3 bases short and J 2 bases short, with 9 bases between. From germline, CDR1 is SGHTA and CDR2 FQGNSA. This CDR3 reads CASSFDRFTDTQYF. CDR3 DNA: TGTGCCAGCAGCTTTGACAGGTTCACAGATACGCAGTATTTT.

In the case of this clonotype: As the CDR3 is not closed by the conserved phenylalanine or tryptophan, this likely results from a read error. The DNA is omitted, as the CDR3 cannot be located on it reliably, and the CDR3 follows TCRdb's listing. The rearrangement links TRBV12-3 or TRBV12-4 to TRBJ2-3; no check of the table's D call, TRBD1, against the DNA was made. The CDR3 extends over 18 residues, inclusive of both ends. The CDR3 here is CASSLERGIAKNIQYFGP.

The J gene is TRBJ2-6, the V gene TRBV7-3; D may correspond to TRBD1 or TRBD2 (5 bases each). In germline, CDR1 is SGHTA, CDR2 FQGTGA. V was clipped by 3 bases and J by 0 bases, with 18 bases between them. This CDR3 region has 19 residues. In nucleotides, the CDR3 is TGTGCCAGCAGCTTCCTCCGGGACCCTTTGGGCTCTGGGGCCAACGTCCTGACTTTC. Protein product: CASSFLRDPLGSGANVLTF.

V is TRBV7-3 and J is TRBJ2-1, with 12 bases matching TRBD2. The assigned J gene may be wrong: the sequence end matches TRBJ2-7 better. Germline V gives CDR1 SGHTA, CDR2 FQGTGA. The CDR3 has 15 residues. The CDR3 nucleotides are TGTGCCAGCAGCTTAACTTCTAGCGGGGGGGGTAGACAGTACTTC. Encoded protein: CASSLTSSGGGRQYF.

This clonotype was seen more than once but under ten times. V and J are TRBV7-3 and TRBJ2-7; the D is unclear. Germline assignment: CDR1 SGHTA and CDR2 FQGTGA. This CDR3 contains 13 residues. V dropped 1 base and J dropped 0 bases, with 4 bases sitting between them. CDR3 residues: CASSLNPSYEQYF. As DNA, the CDR3 is TGTGCCAGCAGCTTAAATCCCTCCTACGAGCAGTACTTC. Variable domain in full (rest from reference TRBV7-3 and TRBJ2-7): GAGVSQTPSNKVTEKGKYVELRCDPISGHTALYWYRQSLGQGPEFLIYFQGTGAADDSGLPNDRFFAVRPEGSVSTLKIQRTERGDSAVYLCASSLNPSYEQYFGPGTRLTVT.

By frequency in the sample, this clonotype is medium-sized. The chain employs TRBV7-6 and TRBJ1-5, with 7 bases matching TRBD1. The V segment lost 5 bases and the J segment 3 bases; nucleotides outside the gene matches: 25. This CDR3 is 21 amino acids long. The germline gives CDR1 SGHVS, CDR2 FNYEAQ. The CDR3 nucleotides are TGTGCCAGCAGCCCCCAACTGGCACAGGGGACGTCGCAACACTTCAATCAGCCCCAGCATTTT. Translated: CASSPQLAQGTSQHFNQPQHF.

This clonotype is medium-sized by share. This chain uses TRBV10-3 with TRBJ2-3; TRBD1 matches 10 bases. V was clipped by 6 bases and J by 4 bases; unmatched bases: 4. Germline assignment: CDR1 ENHRY and CDR2 SYGVKD. The CDR3 totals 14 residues. The CDR3 DNA follows: TGTGCCATCAGGTCCGGGACAGGGGCAGATACGCAGTATTTT. This encodes CAIRSGTGADTQYF.

The chain is built from TRBV9 and TRBJ2-3; TRBD1 matches 7 bases. The CDR3 consists of 17 residues. Per germline, CDR1 SGDLS and CDR2 YYNGEE. Germline trimming cut 2 bases from V and 1 base from J; bases unmatched to any gene: 10. The CDR3 is CASSVSAGQVGTDTQYF. In DNA form, the CDR3 reads TGTGCCAGCAGCGTTAGCGCAGGACAGGTGGGCACAGATACGCAGTATTTT. The entire variable domain, with the rest obtained from reference TRBV9 and TRBJ2-3, is as follows: DSGVTQTPKHLITATGQRVTLRCSPRSGDLSVYWYQQSLDQGLQFLIQYYNGEERAKGNILERFSAQQFPDLHSELNLSSLELGDSALYFCASSVSAGQVGTDTQYFGPGTRLTVL.

This clonotype was seen repeatedly, ten times or more. The V and J genes are TRBV15 and TRBJ2-3; 10 nucleotides align to TRBD2. CDR3 length equals 14 residues. After removal of 7 bases from V and 2 bases from J, the junction contained 3 bases not matched to a gene. Germline loops: CDR1 LNHNV, CDR2 YYDKDF (reference sequence). For the CDR3, the DNA is TGTGCCACCAAGAGCGGGGGGGACACAGATACGCAGTATTTT. Its translation is CATKSGGDTDTQYF.

V usage is TRBV7-3 and J usage is TRBJ2-5, with unresolved D. The J call is uncertain, as TRBJ1-2 better fits the DNA end. CDR1 and CDR2 (germline): SGHTA, FQGTGA. This CDR3 has 13 amino acids. CDR3 DNA: TGTGCCAGCAGCACCGACTCTTACTATGGCTACACCTTC. It specifies CASSTDSYYGYTF.

The rearrangement uses TRBV12-3 or TRBV12-4 and TRBJ2-7, with no clear D. The CDR3 contains 15 residues. Trimming pared 6 bases from V and 7 bases from J, leaving 22 bases between. The CDR3 protein is CASSPSRYSYNEQYF. CDR3 coding DNA: TGTGCCAGCAGCCCATCGCGCTACTCCTACAATGAGCAGTACTTC.

The chain combines TRBV28 with TRBJ2-1; TRBD2 might be the D (5 bases). The DNA matches TRBJ2-7 better at its end, which makes the J call doubtful. This CDR3 is built from 15 residues. CDR1 is MDHEN and CDR2 is SYDVKM in the germline V gene. DNA for the CDR3: TGTGCCAGCAGTTTATATGAACGGGAATCATACGAGCAGTACTTC. Its protein product is CASSLYERESYEQYF.

This sequence joins TRBV5-6 and TRBJ1-5, with D uncertain. Germline assignment: CDR1 SGHDT and CDR2 YYEEEE. V was clipped by 4 bases and J by 6 bases, with 14 bases between them. The CDR3 is made up of 14 amino acids. CDR3 region: CASSPRDLGQPQHF. The CDR3 DNA is TGTGCCAGCAGCCCCCGCGATCTAGGTCAGCCCCAGCATTTT.

The chain carries TRBV19 and TRBJ2-2; TRBD1 matches at 8 bases. Germline V gene data show CDR1 as LNHDA and CDR2 as SQIVND (reference sequence). V lost 6 bases, J lost 2 bases, and 8 bases stayed unmatched. The CDR3 is 16 amino acids. The CDR3 is CASSFGTGGNTGELFF. The CDR3 DNA reads as TGTGCCAGTAGCTTCGGGACAGGAGGAAACACCGGGGAGCTGTTTTTT.

This clonotype was seen ten or more times. V usage is TRBV5-6 and J usage is TRBJ2-2; 7 nucleotides align to TRBD1. The CDR3 length is 11 residues. Trimming took 1 base from V and 16 from J; bases not matched to a gene: 4. CDR1 and CDR2 (germline): SGHDT, YYEEEE. CDR3: CASSLTGVEFF. In DNA, the CDR3 is TGTGCCAGCAGCTTGACAGGGGTAGAGTTTTTT.

V is TRBV12-3 or TRBV12-4 and J is TRBJ2-5; 10 bases are shared with TRBD2. The tail of the sequence fits TRBJ2-7 better, so the J call may be wrong. This CDR3 contains 15 residues. The CDR3 here is CASRAGTSASYEQYF. The CDR3 nucleotides read TGTGCCAGCAGGGCCGGGACTAGCGCTTCCTACGAGCAGTACTTC.

This chain connects TRBV7-2 to TRBJ2-7, with 9 bases matching TRBD2. The J call may not be correct, given that the DNA end is closer to TRBJ2-5. Germline V lookup: CDR1 SGHTA, CDR2 FQGNSA. CDR3 length: 16 amino acids. CDR3 loop: CASSLGPLAGQETQYF. The CDR3 nucleotides read TGTGCCAGCAGCTTAGGTCCCCTAGCGGGGCAAGAGACCCAGTACTTC.

This clonotype was detected ten times or more. J is TRBJ2-7 and V is TRBV7-3; 7 bases align to TRBD1. Per the germline V gene, CDR1 is SGHTA and CDR2 is FQGTGA. The CDR3 has 15 residues. Trimming took 5 bases from V and 2 from J; bases not matched to a gene: 9. The CDR3: CASSLNPGTAYEQYF. The CDR3 bases are TGTGCCAGCAGCCTGAATCCCGGGACAGCCTACGAGCAGTACTTC.

In the case of this clonotype: Since no conserved phenylalanine or tryptophan closes the CDR3, a read error is the likely cause. The DNA is left out, because the CDR3 cannot be placed on it with certainty; the CDR3 is given as TCRdb lists it. CDR3 sequence reads: CASSVGRDYGYTFGS. V and J are TRBV6-1 and TRBJ2-5; the DNA was not compared with TRBD2, the D call given in the table. The germline V gene encodes CDR1 MNHNS and CDR2 SASEGT. The CDR3 numbers 15 amino acids, ends counted.

In regard to this clonotype: A read error may produce the germline difference seen at one junction end. The V and J genes are TRBV7-6 and TRBJ2-3; D uncertain. Germline V gene data show CDR1 as SGHVS and CDR2 as FNYEAQ. This CDR3 spans 15 amino acids. The DNA for the CDR3 is TGTGCCAGCAGCATAGCAGGTTCTAGCACAGATACGCAGTATTTT. This encodes CASSIAGSSTDTQYF. The whole variable domain, filled in from reference TRBV7-6 and TRBJ2-3, reads GAGVSQSPRYKVTKRGQDVALRCDPISGHVSLYWYRQALGQGPEFLTYFNYEAQQDKSGLPNDRFSAERPEGSISTLTIQRTEQRDSAMYRCASSIAGSSTDTQYFGPGTRLTVL.

This clonotype showed up just a few times. The V gene is TRBV6-5, the J gene TRBJ1-2; D is perhaps TRBD1 (5 bases). V was cut by 0 bases and J by 5 bases, with 7 bases left in between. This CDR3 contains 13 residues. The germline V gene has CDR1 MNHEY and CDR2 SVGAGI. CDR3 DNA: TGTGCCAGCAGTTACTCCGGGACTTATGGCTACACCTTC. Amino acid sequence: CASSYSGTYGYTF.

The chain recombines TRBV10-2 with TRBJ2-5; D is unresolved. The assigned J gene may be wrong: the sequence end matches TRBJ1-1 better. CDR3 size: 14 residues. The V gene's germline CDR1 is WSHSY and CDR2 SAAADI. CDR3 in DNA: TGCGCCAGCAGTGCAGACGGGCTGAACACTGAAGCTTTCTTT. Its protein product is CASSADGLNTEAFF.

This clonotype was picked up many times. This clone may be a read error of a much larger clone one base away. The chain combines TRBV7-2 with TRBJ2-7; TRBD2 aligns across 15 bases. The CDR3 is 15 residues long. After removal of 3 bases from V and 7 bases from J, the junction contained 4 bases not matched to a gene. Germline CDR1 reads SGHTA; CDR2 reads FQGNSA. The CDR3 DNA sequence: TGTGCCAGCAGCTTTGGACTAGCGGGAGGGGGTGAGCAGTACTTC. Amino acid sequence: CASSFGLAGGGEQYF.

A few counts support this clonotype. As the CDR3 is not closed by the conserved phenylalanine or tryptophan, this likely results from a read error. No DNA is shown, since the ends of the CDR3 on it are uncertain; the CDR3 is the one TCRdb lists. The V and J genes are TRBV11-2 and TRBJ2-6; the D call of TRBD1 is as the table states it, not checked on the DNA. Termini included, the CDR3 measures 9 amino acids. Germline V gene data show CDR1 as SGHAT and CDR2 as FQNNGV. The CDR3 spells CASSFGGRV.

This clonotype was observed a few times. The chain joins TRBV5-1 to TRBJ1-1; 10 bases are shared with TRBD1. The CDR3 totals 15 residues. V trimming: 4 bases; J trimming: 4 bases; junction bases outside the gene matches: 7. CDR1 is SGHRS and CDR2 is YFSETQ in the germline V gene. CDR3 sequence reads: CASSTSGQGGTEAFF. The CDR3 bases are TGCGCCAGCAGCACCTCTGGACAGGGGGGCACTGAAGCTTTCTTT. Full variable domain (remainder filled in from reference TRBV5-1 and TRBJ1-1): KAGVTQTPRYLIKTRGQQVTLSCSPISGHRSVSWYQQTPGQGLQFLFEYFSETQRNKGNFPGRFSGRQFSNSRSEMNVSTLELGDSALYLCASSTSGQGGTEAFFGQGTRLTVV.

The rearrangement joins TRBV7-6 to TRBJ2-5; 8 nucleotides align to TRBD2. The ends lost 2 bases at V and 5 bases at J; junction bases unmatched: 7. This CDR3 has 15 amino acids. In germline, CDR1 is SGHVS, CDR2 FNYEAQ. The CDR3 loop is CASSLLSGGEETQYF. CDR3 coding DNA: TGTGCCAGCAGCTTACTCTCCGGGGGGGAGGAGACCCAGTACTTC.

A remark on this clonotype: The conserved closing phenylalanine or tryptophan is absent in this CDR3, likely reflecting a read error. It is unclear where the CDR3 begins or ends on the DNA, so no DNA is shown, and the CDR3 is as TCRdb lists it. This sequence joins TRBV10-3 and TRBJ2-7; the table calls TRBD1, which could not be checked here. The CDR3 spans 16 residues, counting both ends. CDR1 ENHRY and CDR2 SYGVKD come from the germline V gene. The CDR3 protein is CAVSISGGAKGYTFGS.

The rearrangement links TRBV7-9 to TRBJ2-7; 7 bases line up with TRBD2. This CDR3 comprises 14 residues. Germline V gives CDR1 SEHNR, CDR2 FQNEAQ (reference sequence). Trimming cost V 7 bases and J 7 bases; bases outside gene matches: 13. CDR3 residues: CASKGRASYNEQYF. Here the CDR3 DNA reads TGTGCCAGCAAAGGGAGGGCCTCCTACAATGAGCAGTACTTC.

This chain links TRBV28 with TRBJ2-1; a possible D gene is TRBD2 (6 bases). The CDR3 has 13 amino acids. V was clipped by 10 bases and J by 7 bases, with 17 bases between them. CDR1 is MDHEN, CDR2 SYDVKM, per germline. The CDR3 sequence: CATEGRRRNEQFF. CDR3 nucleotide sequence: TGTGCCACGGAGGGGCGGAGGAGGAATGAGCAGTTCTTC.

The rearrangement uses TRBV7-2 and TRBJ2-1; 8 nucleotides align to TRBD2. The CDR3 contains 16 residues. Germline loops: CDR1 SGHTA, CDR2 FQGNSA. V dropped 3 bases and J dropped 6; count of bases not matched to a gene: 10. For the CDR3, the DNA is TGTGCCAGCAGCTTCCTAGCGGGCCGTGGGGCCAATGAGCAGTTCTTC. Residues: CASSFLAGRGANEQFF.

Remarks on this clonotype: A much larger clonotype is one base distant, so this may be a read error. The gene calls are TRBV2 and TRBJ2-1, with 9 bases fitting TRBD2. The end of the DNA fits TRBJ2-7 better, so the J call may be wrong. CDR1 and CDR2 from the germline V gene are SNHLY and FYNNEI. The CDR3 contains 16 residues. The CDR3: CASAGGRAGSYNEQYF. The CDR3, as DNA: TGTGCCAGCGCTGGCGGGAGGGCCGGATCCTACAATGAGCAGTACTTC.

Only a few counts were recorded for this clonotype. V gene TRBV7-2 combines with J gene TRBJ2-1; the D gene is possibly TRBD2 (5 bases). The CDR3 runs to 14 residues. Trimming left V 5 bases short and J 5 bases short, with 13 bases between. From germline, CDR1 is SGHTA and CDR2 FQGNSA. CDR3 protein: CASSPRLGDNEQFF. CDR3 DNA sequence: TGTGCCAGCAGCCCCCGTTTGGGAGACAATGAGCAGTTCTTC.